This TCR beta chain derives from a study of T cells in Graves' hyperthyroidism and ophthalmopathy (dated by TCRdb to about 2019). For the study in its entirety: Peripheral blood samples were taken at the time of initial diagnosis, prior to any treatment. To identify distinguishing TCR V-J signatures, a discovery cohort of 95 to 100 patients was used, comprising fewer than 45 with Graves' ophthalmopathy and 57 with stable Graves' hyperthyroidism. Prospective prediction of ophthalmopathy was tested in an independent validation cohort of fewer than 20 hyperthyroidism patients and 15 to 17 patients who later progressed to ophthalmopathy. The 75 to 100 discovery patients were randomly split 7:3 into training and test sets. Thyroid tissue and blood T-cell repertoires from about six Graves' hyperthyroidism patients were also compared in the study. Following sampling, methimazole starting at 30 mg daily was given to hyperthyroidism patients, and high-dose intravenous methylprednisolone was given to ophthalmopathy patients. The paper reports TCR Vbeta CDR3 sequencing of roughly 140 peripheral blood samples: some 44 ophthalmopathy, some 80 hyperthyroidism and around 17 progressor patients.

The TCR beta CDR3 regions were amplified from RNA transcripts. The first round of RT-PCR for the TCR CDR3 was performed with the HTBI primer set and the Qiagen OneStep RT-PCR kit. The libraries were constructed in a second round of multiplex PCR and then size-selected and purified. Sequencing of the libraries was done on an Illumina HiSeq2000 using paired-end 100 bp reads. As for the authors' bioinformatics: SOAPnuke was used to process the raw data, with reads discarded if the reads contained adapters or uncalled bases, had a mean Phred below 15, or lacked an exact constant-primer or identifier match. COPE v1.2.5 was used to merge high-quality paired reads, and clonotypes were defined as unique nucleotide sequences. Clonotypes were aligned to IMGT TRBV, TRBD and TRBJ reference segments using MiTCR v1.1. Only V-J combinations with frequency above 0.0001, covering 99% to 99.2% of repertoires, were analysed. A TCS score was defined as the ratio between F50 (clonal expansion) and ExV (chaos), using BLOSUM62-based TCRdist between CDR3 peptides within each V-J. Welch's t-statistics and random forest reduced around 520 V-J features to 10 to 15, which were used in a naive Bayes classifier (R e1071). TCRdb trimmed the raw reads at Q25, called clones with MiXCR and kept productive beta chains. Rows with a matching CDR3 protein are joined into one entry that keeps the most common DNA and genes. TCRdb's processing, not the authors' own work, is the source of the V and J calls. A total of fewer than 700,000 distinct CDR3 sequences appear in this sample, under 20% of them only once. The ten largest clones represent around 3.9% of the sample.

From cysteine to phenylalanine, the CDR3 is 14 amino acids long. The only DNA kept is the CDR3, 42 bases in frame from the first base. V is pruned by 2 bases and J by 4 bases, leaving 5 bases of the junction without a gene match. Based on the germline V gene, the CDR1 and CDR2 sequences are KGHSH and LQKENI. Study-wide findings and limitations: In cross-validation, a model built on a 13 V-J signature told ophthalmopathy apart from stable hyperthyroidism with approximately 91% sensitivity and roughly 81% specificity, and in testing the same model reached 80%/75%. In validation, the model predicted progression to ophthalmopathy with approximately 71% sensitivity and approximately 74% specificity, a median of 6.5 months before onset. Sample size was not statistically predetermined, and blinding of investigators to group allocation was not performed. Most expanded thyroid clonotypes (frequency above 0.001) were also detected in blood, a finding suggesting that blood repertoires may reflect thyroid immune responses.

Only a few counts were recorded for this clonotype. Its antigen remains unidentified. No much larger clone exists at a distance of one base, and base qualities are not known. Graves' hyperthyroidism was defined as stable when no progression to ophthalmopathy occurred over 18 months of follow-up. Hyperthyroidism patients were aged 18 to 65 years and newly diagnosed, with disease duration of less than 2 months. Any patient with an uncontrolled infection, another autoimmune disease, pregnancy or lactation was excluded. Diagnoses were based on clinical symptoms, serum thyroxine and TRAb, thyroid ultrasound and orbital computed tomography. PBMCs were isolated from about 9.1 ml of fresh peripheral blood by Ficoll-Paque density gradient centrifugation. Total RNA was extracted with Trizol reagent, and quality was checked on an Agilent 2100 Bioanalyzer.

Recombination connected TRBV18 to TRBJ2-7; 7 bases in the junction line up with TRBD1. The sequencing input was blood. The clonotype comes from a woman in her thirties with Graves' hyperthyroidism. The CDR3 is CASSPTGALYEQYF. The sequenced DNA: TGTGCCAGCTCACCAACAGGGGCGCTTTACGAGCAGTACTTC.